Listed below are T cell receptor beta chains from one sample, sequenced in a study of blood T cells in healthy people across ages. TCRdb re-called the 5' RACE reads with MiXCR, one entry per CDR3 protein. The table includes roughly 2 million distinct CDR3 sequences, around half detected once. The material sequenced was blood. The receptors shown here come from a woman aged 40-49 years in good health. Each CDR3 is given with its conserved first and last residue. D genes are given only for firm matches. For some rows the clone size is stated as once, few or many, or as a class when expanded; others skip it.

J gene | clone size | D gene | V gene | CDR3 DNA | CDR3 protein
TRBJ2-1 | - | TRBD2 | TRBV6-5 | TGTGCCAGCAGTTACCTAGCTAGCGGTGACAATGAGCAGTTCTTC | CASSYLASGDNEQFF
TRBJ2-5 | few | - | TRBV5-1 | TGCGCCAGCAGCTTGGGTGAGACTGGGCAAGAGACCCAGTACTTC | CASSLGETGQETQYF
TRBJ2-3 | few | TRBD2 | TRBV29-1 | TGCAGCGTTGAATTTTGGGGGGACTACACAGATACGCAGTATTTT | CSVEFWGDYTDTQYF
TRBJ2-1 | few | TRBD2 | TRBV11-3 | TGTGCCAGCAGTAGAGATAGCGGGGGAGGTTACAATGAGCAGTTCTTC | CASSRDSGGGYNEQFF
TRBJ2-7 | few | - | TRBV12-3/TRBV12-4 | TGTGCCAGCTCCTCCCAGGACGAGCAGTACTTC | CASSSQDEQYF
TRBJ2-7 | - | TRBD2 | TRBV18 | TGTGCCAGCTCACCACCGGCAGCGGGGTCGTACGAGCAGTACTTC | CASSPPAAGSYEQYF
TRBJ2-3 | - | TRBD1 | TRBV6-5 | TGTGCCAGCAGATTTTCGACAGGGGGCTATACAGATACGCAGTATTTT | CASRFSTGGYTDTQYF
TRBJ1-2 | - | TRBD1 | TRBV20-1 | TGCAGTGCTGACGAGGGGACAGGGGTAGATTATGGCTACACCTTC | CSADEGTGVDYGYTF
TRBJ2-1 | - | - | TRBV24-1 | TGTGCCACCAGTGATGGGCCGGGACGGTTCGGGGAGCAGTTCTTC | CATSDGPGRFGEQFF
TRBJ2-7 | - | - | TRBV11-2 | TGTGTCAGCAGCGCGGGGACTTACGAGCAGTACTTC | CVSSAGTYEQYF
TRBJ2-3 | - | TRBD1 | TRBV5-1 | TGCGCCAGCAGCTTGGCCGGGACAGGGGGCTGGACAGATACGCAGTATTTT | CASSLAGTGGWTDTQYF